One sample yielded the 8 T cell receptor beta chains listed below, sequenced in a study of T-cell memory formation after mild COVID-19. TCRdb fed the 5' RACE reads into MiXCR, producing one record per CDR3 protein. Here the sample spans about 340,000 distinct CDR3 sequences, 20% to 25% being singletons. Sequencing input: PBMCs or a T cell subset sorted from them (not recorded which). The receptor source for this set is a man between 18 and 35 years old who had mild COVID-19 (a few samples of this study predate the infection). Cell type and time point are not known.

Many counts were recorded for this clonotype. An end of the junction differs from the germline gene, which may be a read error. V is TRBV5-1 and J is TRBJ2-3; no definite D call. CDR1 and CDR2 (germline): SGHRS, YFSETQ. The CDR3 is 13 residues long. This chain's CDR3 is CASSLASTDTQYF. CDR3 coding DNA: TGTGCCAGCAGCTTAGCTAGCACAGATACGCAGTATTTT.

The chain combines TRBV10-2 with TRBJ2-3; 10 nucleotides match TRBD2. Losses at the gene ends were 7 bases for V and 1 base for J; bases not matched to a gene: 2. CDR1 is WSHSY, CDR2 SAAADI, per germline. The CDR3 spans 14 residues. CDR3 region: CASKTSGGTDTQYF. CDR3 sequence (DNA): TGCGCCAGCAAAACTAGCGGGGGCACAGATACGCAGTATTTT.

This clonotype showed up just a few times. The chain employs TRBV7-8 and TRBJ2-1, with D uncertain. Looked up from germline, CDR1 is SGHVS and CDR2 is FQNEAQ. The CDR3 length is 13 residues. V lost 5 bases to trimming and J lost 10 bases, with 15 bases between them. The CDR3, as DNA: TGTGCCAGCAGCCTCATTACCGGCGACGAGCAGTTCTTC. Its translation is CASSLITGDEQFF. Full variable domain (outside the CDR3, taken from reference TRBV7-8 and TRBJ2-1): GAGVSQSPRYKVAKRGQDVALRCDPISGHVSLFWYQQALGQGPEFLTYFQNEAQLDKSGLPSDRFFAERPEGSVSTLKIQRTQQEDSAVYLCASSLITGDEQFFGPGTRLTVL.

This clonotype appeared a few times. This chain joins TRBV9 and TRBJ1-4; 8 bases match TRBD1. With 4 bases clipped from V and 5 bases from J, the junction kept 7 bases outside the gene matches. The CDR3 loop spans 15 amino acids. The germline CDR1 and CDR2 sequences are SGDLS and YYNGEE. The CDR3 protein is CASSTQGVANEKLFF. The CDR3 DNA sequence: TGTGCCAGCAGCACACAGGGGGTGGCGAATGAAAAACTGTTTTTT.

The rearrangement uses TRBV18 and TRBJ2-5; 12 bases line up with TRBD1. Germline values: CDR1 KGHSH, CDR2 LQKENI. V shed 7 bases, J shed 5 bases, and the junction held 8 bases outside the gene matches. The CDR3 spans 15 residues. CDR3 region: CASLQGTGGVETQYF. The CDR3 DNA sequence: TGTGCCAGCTTACAAGGGACAGGGGGCGTCGAGACCCAGTACTTC.

The chain couples TRBV3-1 to TRBJ2-5; TRBD2 matches 9 bases. The V gene's germline CDR1 is LGHDT and CDR2 YNNKEL (reference sequence). Unmatched junction bases numbered 7, after V lost 0 bases and J lost 2 bases. The CDR3 is made up of 17 amino acids. The CDR3 DNA sequence: TGTGCCAGCAGCCAAGATAGTACAGCGGGGGGACAAGAGACCCAGTACTTC. Translation gives CASSQDSTAGGQETQYF.

This clonotype was recorded at least ten times. The rearrangement links TRBV7-2 to TRBJ1-1; TRBD1 is a possible D gene (6 bases). Germline V CDR1 and CDR2: SGHTA, FQGNSA. The germline V and J ends were trimmed by 5 bases and 4 bases, with 17 bases remaining between them. The CDR3 has 15 residues. The chain's CDR3 is CASSLIGGPGTEAFF. The CDR3 DNA is TGTGCCAGCAGCCTGATTGGGGGCCCGGGCACTGAAGCTTTCTTT.

The rearrangement links TRBV20-1 to TRBJ2-3; perhaps TRBD1 as D (6 bases). V was trimmed by 5 bases and J by 4 bases, leaving 19 bases between them. The CDR3 sequence is 15 residues long. CDR1 and CDR2 (germline): DFQATT, SNEGSKA (reference sequence). The CDR3 nucleotides are TGCAGTGCTGCCAAAGAAGGGGGTATCGCAGATACGCAGTATTTT. Amino acids: CSAAKEGGIADTQYF.